The 19 T cell receptor beta chains presented below share a single source sample, sequenced in a study of blood T cell repertoires in COVID-19. Only in-frame clones appear in the TCRdb table, and some are missing; sequencing was by immunoSEQ multiplex PCR. Of about 70,000 clones in the sample, under 90% were seen once. Sequenced: peripheral blood. These receptors were obtained from a man in his sixties or seventies who had recovered from COVID-19.

This clone was counted a few times. This chain uses TRBV27 with TRBJ2-7; TRBD2 matches at 11 bases. From germline, CDR1 is MNHEY and CDR2 SMNVEV (reference sequence). This CDR3 spans 18 amino acids. V shed 3 bases and J 2 bases; nucleotides not matched to a gene: 12. As DNA, the CDR3 is TGTGCCAGCAGTTTTAAGGGACTAGCGGTAGGTTTCCCCTACGAGCAGTACTTC. Translation gives CASSFKGLAVGFPYEQYF.

The genes are TRBV6-2 or TRBV6-3 and TRBJ2-1, with D hard to call. This CDR3 contains 11 residues. Trimming shortened V by 5 bases and J by 10 bases, and 9 bases separated the two germline ends. The germline CDR1 and CDR2 sequences are MNHEY and SVGEGT. The CDR3 loop is CASSGPVEQFF. Written as DNA, the CDR3 is TGTGCCAGCAGTGGGCCGGTGGAGCAGTTCTTC.

The chain uses TRBV3-1 (or the pseudogene TRBV3-2) and TRBJ2-6; 8 nucleotides match TRBD1. The CDR3 sequence is 20 residues long. V lost 4 bases, J lost 0 bases, and 14 bases stayed unmatched. CDR1 and CDR2 from the germline V gene are LGHDT and YNNKEL (reference sequence). The DNA of the CDR3 is TGTGCCAGCAGCCCTCAGTTCGGACAGGGTGGAACCTCTGGGGCCAACGTCCTGACTTTC. Protein product: CASSPQFGQGGTSGANVLTF.

This chain joins TRBV3-1 (or the pseudogene TRBV3-2) and TRBJ1-1; 9 nucleotides align to TRBD1. The CDR3 has 16 amino acids. Germline CDR1 LGHDT, CDR2 YNNKEL (reference sequence). V trimming: 4 bases; J trimming: 4 bases; junction bases outside the gene matches: 10. The chain's CDR3 is CASSPSVGQGSTEAFF. The CDR3 nucleotides read TGTGCCAGCAGCCCATCAGTAGGACAGGGGAGCACTGAAGCTTTCTTT.

This rearrangement joins TRBV30 to TRBJ2-3; the match to TRBD2 covers 8 bases. The CDR3 has 13 amino acids. In germline, CDR1 is GTSNPN, CDR2 SVGIG (reference sequence). The trim removed 6 bases at V and 5 bases at J, leaving 7 bases unmatched. This CDR3 is CACRVAGIDTQYF. Here the CDR3 DNA reads TGTGCCTGCCGAGTAGCGGGAATAGATACGCAGTATTTT.

In its sample, this clone was seen once. The V call is TRBV30, the J call TRBJ1-2, with D possibly TRBD1 on 6 matching bases. The germline CDR1 and CDR2 sequences are GTSNPN and SVGIG (reference sequence). Trimming removed 0 bases from V and 0 bases from J, with 11 bases in between. The CDR3 runs 15 residues. CDR3 DNA: TGTGCCTGGAGTGTAGGGGGGGCCTCTAACTATGGCTACACCTTC. Its translation is CAWSVGGASNYGYTF.

V gene TRBV7-2 combines with J gene TRBJ1-1, with a weak D call TRBD1 (6 bases). The CDR3 is 13 amino acids. V gave up 4 bases and J gave up 6 bases, with 12 bases separating them. From germline, CDR1 is SGHTA and CDR2 FQGNSA. The CDR3 spells CASSWDTPSEAFF. Here the CDR3 DNA reads TGTGCCAGCAGCTGGGACACCCCCTCTGAAGCTTTCTTT.

This rearrangement joins TRBV6-2 or TRBV6-3 to TRBJ2-5, with TRBD2 as a possible D gene (5 bases). Trimming left V 0 bases short and J 3 bases short, with 8 bases between. CDR3 length equals 14 residues. Germline CDR1 reads MNHEY; CDR2 reads SVGEGT. CDR3 region: CASSYSRSEETQYF. DNA for the CDR3: TGTGCCAGCAGTTACTCGCGTAGCGAAGAGACCCAGTACTTC.

The gene calls are TRBV19 and TRBJ1-4; 8 bases are a match to TRBD1. CDR3 length: 16 amino acids. Germline CDR1 is LNHDA and CDR2 is SQIVND (reference sequence). J was trimmed by 2 bases and V by 8 bases; bases with no gene match: 10. For the CDR3, the DNA is TGTGCCAGTGCAGGACAGGGACGGCGGACTAATGAAAAACTGTTTTTT. Translated, it gives CASAGQGRRTNEKLFF.

V usage is TRBV5-5 and J usage is TRBJ1-1; D gene uncertain. The germline V gene has CDR1 SGHKS and CDR2 YYEKEE (reference sequence). V lost 2 bases to trimming and J lost 0 bases, with 14 bases between them. This CDR3 contains 16 residues. The CDR3 sequence is CASSFPTRTMNTEAFF. For the CDR3, the DNA is TGTGCCAGCAGCTTCCCAACTAGAACCATGAACACTGAAGCTTTCTTT.

This clone was detected only a few times. The chain uses TRBV14 and TRBJ1-2; 8 bases map to TRBD1. Per germline, CDR1 SGHDN and CDR2 FVKESK. The trim removed 3 bases at V and 4 bases at J, leaving 13 bases unmatched. The CDR3 contains 17 residues. The CDR3 DNA follows: TGTGCCAGCAGCCATACCGGGACAGGCCCACCCGTCTATGGCTACACCTTC. Protein: CASSHTGTGPPVYGYTF.

This clone was recorded a few times. The rearrangement links TRBV10-1 to TRBJ2-7, with 12 positions matching TRBD2. The CDR3 runs 14 residues. J lost 3 bases, V lost 7 bases, and 4 bases had no gene match. Per the germline V gene, CDR1 is WNHNN and CDR2 is SYGVQD (reference sequence). The CDR3 sequence is CASTSTSGSYEQYF. CDR3 in DNA: TGCGCCAGCACCTCGACTAGCGGGAGCTACGAGCAGTACTTC.

V gene TRBV7-3 combines with J gene TRBJ2-1; D remains ambiguous. CDR1 is SGHTA, CDR2 FQGTGA, per germline. The V and J ends lost 5 bases and 5 bases respectively, with 10 bases between them. The CDR3 is 13 residues long. CDR3 amino acids: CASSPGDNNEQFF. CDR3 bases: TGTGCCAGCAGCCCCGGAGATAACAATGAGCAGTTCTTC. Based on the CDR3 plus reference TRBV7-3 and TRBJ2-1, the full variable domain is GAGVSQTPSNKVTEKGKYVELRCDPISGHTALYWYRQSLGQGPEFLIYFQGTGAADDSGLPNDRFFAVRPEGSVSTLKIQRTERGDSAVYLCASSPGDNNEQFFGPGTRLTVL.

V is TRBV28 and J is TRBJ1-2; no reliable D call. V lost 7 bases to trimming and J lost 4 bases, with 13 bases between them. The CDR3 is made up of 13 amino acids. The V gene's germline CDR1 is MDHEN and CDR2 SYDVKM. CDR3 in amino acids: CASTSPRGYGYTF. For the CDR3, the DNA is TGTGCCAGCACCTCACCTCGGGGCTATGGCTACACCTTC.

This clone has a single count. This chain connects TRBV3-1 (or the pseudogene TRBV3-2) to TRBJ2-1; the match to TRBD2 covers 8 bases. The germline V gene encodes CDR1 LGHDT and CDR2 YNNKEL (reference sequence). There are 15 residues in the CDR3. After removal of 5 bases from V and 10 bases from J, the junction contained 13 bases not matched to a gene. The DNA for the CDR3 is TGTGCCAGCAGCGTTTCGCGACGGGGGGGCCGCGAGCAGTTCTTC. Residues: CASSVSRRGGREQFF.

The chain recombines TRBV4-3 with TRBJ2-5; D possibly corresponds to TRBD1 (5 bases). The CDR3 has 15 amino acids. V lost 1 base and J lost 4, with 13 bases in between. Germline CDR1 is LGHNA and CDR2 is YSLEER. CDR3 amino acids: CASSQAWGVRETQYF. The CDR3 coding sequence is TGCGCCAGCAGCCAAGCATGGGGCGTGAGAGAGACCCAGTACTTC.

V is TRBV5-1 and J is TRBJ1-6; weak D call: TRBD1 (5 bases). The CDR3 runs 12 residues. Trimming shortened V by 5 bases and J by 7 bases, and 7 bases separated the two germline ends. The germline CDR1 and CDR2 sequences are SGHRS and YFSETQ. The CDR3 DNA sequence: TGCGCCAGCAGGACAGACAATTCACCCCTCCACTTT. It codes for CASRTDNSPLHF.

A single count supports this clone. The V and J genes are TRBV10-1 and TRBJ2-7; TRBD1 matches at 7 bases. The ends lost 0 bases at V and 3 bases at J; junction bases unmatched: 14. Germline V gene lookup returns CDR1 WNHNN and CDR2 SYGVQD (reference sequence). CDR3 length: 18 amino acids. DNA of the CDR3: TGCGCCAGCAGTGAGTCGATCTGGGGGACAGCCGGGTACTACGAGCAGTACTTC. Translated, it gives CASSESIWGTAGYYEQYF.

J is TRBJ2-5 and V is TRBV19; 8 nucleotides match TRBD2. Germline V gives CDR1 LNHDA, CDR2 SQIVND (reference sequence). Trimming took 4 bases from V and 5 from J; bases not matched to a gene: 9. The CDR3 contains 15 residues. CDR3 DNA: TGTGCCAGTAGTAGCCTAGCGGGTGAGGGGGAGACCCAGTACTTC. It codes for CASSSLAGEGETQYF.